The subject of this entry is one T cell receptor beta chain. The antigen remains unidentified. One end of the junction is discordant with germline, which a read error may explain. This specimen comes from a study of response to subunit inactivated influenza vaccine. CDR1 and CDR2 (germline): SSHAT, FNYEAQ (reference sequence). CDR3 length equals 16 residues. Whole-study findings and limits: That few new T cells are recruited by each seasonal influenza vaccination was the authors' suggestion.

TCRdb itself ran the RT-PCR reads through MiXCR, one entry per CDR3 protein. Among hundreds of thousands of distinct CDR3 sequences listed, 25% were seen once. The chain joins TRBV7-7 to TRBJ2-5; D possibly corresponds to TRBD2 (5 bases). Sequences were derived from CD4+ T cells sorted from PBMCs, sampled roughly 5 days after vaccination. This TCR derives from a man aged 45 to 65 who received an inactivated influenza vaccine. The chain's CDR3 is CASSSNILGGQETQYF. As DNA, the CDR3 is TGTGCTAGCAGCTCCAACATACTAGGAGGACAAGAGACCCAGTACTTC.